This T cell receptor (beta chain) was retrieved from a study of response to subunit inactivated influenza vaccine. General study findings and limits: The authors suggested that every seasonal influenza vaccination recruits few new T cells.

TCRdb ran MiXCR on the RT-PCR reads and lists one entry per CDR3 protein. Among around 480,000 distinct CDR3 sequences, approximately 16% were seen once, and the ten largest hold less than 4%. A few counts support this clonotype. What it binds is not known. The CDR3 consists of 13 residues. V lost 4 bases and J lost 2, with 9 bases in between. Source: CD4+ T cells sorted from PBMCs, taken roughly 24 months after vaccination. The rearrangement links TRBV12-3 or TRBV12-4 to TRBJ2-7; perhaps TRBD1 as D (6 bases). The receptor was isolated from a man between 50 and 75 years old who received an inactivated influenza vaccine. The CDR3 DNA is TGTGCCAGCAGTTCATCAGGGGCCTACGAGCAGTACTTC. Protein sequence: CASSSSGAYEQYF.